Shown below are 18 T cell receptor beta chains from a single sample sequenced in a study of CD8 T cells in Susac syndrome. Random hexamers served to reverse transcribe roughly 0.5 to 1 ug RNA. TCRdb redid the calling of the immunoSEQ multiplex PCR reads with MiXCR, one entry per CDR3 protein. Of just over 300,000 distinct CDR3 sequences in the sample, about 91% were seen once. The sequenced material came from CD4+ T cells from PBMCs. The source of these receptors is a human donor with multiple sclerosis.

The CDR3 spells CASSLLGRGPTGELFF. The DNA for the CDR3 is TGTGCCAGCAGTTTGCTTGGCAGGGGGCCCACCGGGGAGCTGTTTTTT. This chain links TRBV27 with TRBJ2-2; the match to TRBD1 covers 8 bases. The CDR3 has 16 residues. Germline lookup yields CDR1 MNHEY and CDR2 SMNVEV (reference sequence). The V gene end was trimmed by 3 bases and the J gene end by 4 bases; junction bases not matched to a gene: 7.

The CDR3 DNA reads TGCAGTGCTAGTAGACAGGGAGGGAGATTCCAAGAGACCCAGTACTTC. The encoded protein is CSASRQGGRFQETQYF. This sequence joins TRBV20-1 and TRBJ2-5; D is perhaps TRBD1 or TRBD2 (7 bases each). The CDR3 contains 16 residues. Germline V gene lookup returns CDR1 DFQATT and CDR2 SNEGSKA (reference sequence). Trimming took off 3 bases at V and 1 base at J, with 18 bases between the two ends.

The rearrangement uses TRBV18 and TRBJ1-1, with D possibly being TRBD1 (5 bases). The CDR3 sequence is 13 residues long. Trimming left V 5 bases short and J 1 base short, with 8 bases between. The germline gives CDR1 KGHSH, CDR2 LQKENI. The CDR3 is CASSVGRNTEAFF. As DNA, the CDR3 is TGTGCCAGCTCAGTGGGACGGAACACTGAAGCTTTCTTT. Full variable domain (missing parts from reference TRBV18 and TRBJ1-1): NAGVMQNPRHLVRRRGQEARLRCSPMKGHSHVYWYRQLPEEGLKFMVYLQKENIIDESGMPKERFSAEFPKEGPSILRIQQVVRGDSAAYFCASSVGRNTEAFFGQGTRLTVV.

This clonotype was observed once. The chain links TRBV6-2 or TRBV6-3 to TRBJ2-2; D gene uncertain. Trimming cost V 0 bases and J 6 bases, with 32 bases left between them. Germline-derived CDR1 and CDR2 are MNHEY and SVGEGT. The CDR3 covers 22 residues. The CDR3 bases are TGTGCCAGCAGTTACTCGAAAACACGGGCAGGCGTACGAATCCCCGAGGCCGGGGAGCTGTTTTTT. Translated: CASSYSKTRAGVRIPEAGELFF.

In nucleotides, the CDR3 is TGTGCCAGCAGCTTAGTAGGGTCGGGCAATCAGCCCCAGCATTTT. Amino acids: CASSLVGSGNQPQHF. The V and J genes are TRBV7-9 and TRBJ1-5; D remains ambiguous. V was shortened by 1 base and J by 2 bases, with 9 bases between the two germline ends. Germline assignment: CDR1 SEHNR and CDR2 FQNEAQ (reference sequence). This CDR3 region has 15 residues.

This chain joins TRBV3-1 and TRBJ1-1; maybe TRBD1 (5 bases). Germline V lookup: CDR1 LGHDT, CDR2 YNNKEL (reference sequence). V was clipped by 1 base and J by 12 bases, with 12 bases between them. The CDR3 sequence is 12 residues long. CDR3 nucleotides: TGTGCCAGCAGCCAAGCGGGGGTTCGGTCTTTCTTT. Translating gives CASSQAGVRSFF.

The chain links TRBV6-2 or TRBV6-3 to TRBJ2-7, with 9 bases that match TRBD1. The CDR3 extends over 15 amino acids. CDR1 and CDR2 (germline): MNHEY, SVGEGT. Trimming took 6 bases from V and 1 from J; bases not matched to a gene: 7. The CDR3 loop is CASRLPGQGSYEQYF. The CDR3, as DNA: TGTGCCAGCAGGCTTCCGGGACAGGGATCCTACGAGCAGTACTTC.

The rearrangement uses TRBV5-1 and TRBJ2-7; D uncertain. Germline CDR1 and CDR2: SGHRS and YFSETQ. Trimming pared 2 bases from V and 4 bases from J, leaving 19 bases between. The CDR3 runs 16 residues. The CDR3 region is CASSFTPPPGLYEQYF. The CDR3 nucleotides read TGCGCCAGCAGCTTCACTCCCCCCCCCGGATTATACGAGCAGTACTTC.

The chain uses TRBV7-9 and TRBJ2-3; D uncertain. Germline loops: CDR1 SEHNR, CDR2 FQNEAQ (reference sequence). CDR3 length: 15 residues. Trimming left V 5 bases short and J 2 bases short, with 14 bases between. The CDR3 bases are TGTGCCAGCAGCCAGTCCTCGGCCCCCACAGATACGCAGTATTTT. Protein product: CASSQSSAPTDTQYF.

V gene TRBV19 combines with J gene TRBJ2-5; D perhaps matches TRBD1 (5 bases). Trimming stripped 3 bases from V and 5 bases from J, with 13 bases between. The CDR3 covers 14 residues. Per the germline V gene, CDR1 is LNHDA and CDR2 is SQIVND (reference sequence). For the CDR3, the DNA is TGTGCCAGTAGTATGGGCGCTGGGGCTGAGACCCAGTACTTC. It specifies CASSMGAGAETQYF.

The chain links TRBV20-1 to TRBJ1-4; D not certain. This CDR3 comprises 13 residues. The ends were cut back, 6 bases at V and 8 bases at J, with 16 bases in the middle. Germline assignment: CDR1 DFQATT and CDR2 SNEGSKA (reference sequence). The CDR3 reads CSATTASPEKLFF. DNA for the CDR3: TGCAGTGCAACCACAGCTAGTCCGGAAAAACTGTTTTTT.

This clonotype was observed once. CDR3 in amino acids: CASRPFRTGGNNEQFF. Here the CDR3 DNA reads TGTGCCAGCAGACCCTTTCGGACAGGGGGTAACAATGAGCAGTTCTTC. This chain uses TRBV6-1 with TRBJ2-1, with 10 bases identical to TRBD1. CDR3 length: 16 amino acids. CDR1 and CDR2 (germline): MNHNS, SASEGT. V gave up 6 bases and J gave up 5 bases; unmatched junction bases: 10.

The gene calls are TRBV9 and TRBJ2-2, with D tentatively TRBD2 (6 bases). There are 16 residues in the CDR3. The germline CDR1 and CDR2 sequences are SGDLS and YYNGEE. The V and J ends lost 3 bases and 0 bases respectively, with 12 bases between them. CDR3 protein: CASSEGGQPNTGELFF. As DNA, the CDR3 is TGTGCCAGCAGCGAGGGAGGACAACCGAACACCGGGGAGCTGTTTTTT.

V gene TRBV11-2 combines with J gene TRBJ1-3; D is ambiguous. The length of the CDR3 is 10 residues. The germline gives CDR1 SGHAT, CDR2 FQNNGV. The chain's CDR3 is CGSSGNTIYF. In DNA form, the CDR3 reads TGTGGGAGCTCTGGAAACACCATATATTTT.

CDR3 in amino acids: CSASGLAGAGEQFF. Here the CDR3 DNA reads TGCAGTGCTAGTGGGCTAGCGGGAGCGGGTGAGCAGTTCTTC. The rearrangement joins TRBV20-1 to TRBJ2-1; 10 bases fit TRBD2. Germline assignment: CDR1 DFQATT and CDR2 SNEGSKA (reference sequence). The CDR3 sequence is 14 residues long. Trimming removed 3 bases from V and 9 bases from J; junction bases left unmatched: 8.

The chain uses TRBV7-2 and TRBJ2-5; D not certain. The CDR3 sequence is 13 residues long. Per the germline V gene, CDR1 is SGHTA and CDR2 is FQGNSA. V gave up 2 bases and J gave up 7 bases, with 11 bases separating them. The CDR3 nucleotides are TGTGCCAGCAGCTTAATGGCTTACGGGACCCAGTACTTC. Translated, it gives CASSLMAYGTQYF.

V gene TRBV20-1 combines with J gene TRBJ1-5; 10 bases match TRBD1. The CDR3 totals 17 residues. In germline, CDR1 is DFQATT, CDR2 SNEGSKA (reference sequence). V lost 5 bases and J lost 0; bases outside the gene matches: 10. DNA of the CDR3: TGCAGTGCTCTAGACAGGGGGCCCTTGAATAGCAATCAGCCCCAGCATTTT. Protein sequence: CSALDRGPLNSNQPQHF.

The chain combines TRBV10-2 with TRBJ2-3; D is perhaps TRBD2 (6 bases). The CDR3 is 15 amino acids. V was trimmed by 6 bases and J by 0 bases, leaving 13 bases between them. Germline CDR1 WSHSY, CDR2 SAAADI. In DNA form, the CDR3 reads TGCGCCAGCAGCTATTGGGGGACTAGCACAGATACGCAGTATTTT. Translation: CASSYWGTSTDTQYF.